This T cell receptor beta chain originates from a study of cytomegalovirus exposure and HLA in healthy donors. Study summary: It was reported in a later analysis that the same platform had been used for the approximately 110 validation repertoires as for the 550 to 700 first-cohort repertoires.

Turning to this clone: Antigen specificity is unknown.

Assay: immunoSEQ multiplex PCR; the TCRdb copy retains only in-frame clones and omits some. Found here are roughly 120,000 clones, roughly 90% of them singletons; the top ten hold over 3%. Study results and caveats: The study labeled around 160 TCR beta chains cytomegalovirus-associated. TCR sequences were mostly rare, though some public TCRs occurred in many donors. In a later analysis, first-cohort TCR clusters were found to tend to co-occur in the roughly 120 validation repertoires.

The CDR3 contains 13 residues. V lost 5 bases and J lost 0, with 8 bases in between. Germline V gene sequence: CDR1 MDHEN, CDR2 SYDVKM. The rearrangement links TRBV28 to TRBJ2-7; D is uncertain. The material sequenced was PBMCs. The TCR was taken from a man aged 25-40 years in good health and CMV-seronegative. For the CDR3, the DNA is TGTGCCAGCAGTATCAGTCTCTCCTACGAGCAGTACTTC. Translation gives CASSISLSYEQYF.